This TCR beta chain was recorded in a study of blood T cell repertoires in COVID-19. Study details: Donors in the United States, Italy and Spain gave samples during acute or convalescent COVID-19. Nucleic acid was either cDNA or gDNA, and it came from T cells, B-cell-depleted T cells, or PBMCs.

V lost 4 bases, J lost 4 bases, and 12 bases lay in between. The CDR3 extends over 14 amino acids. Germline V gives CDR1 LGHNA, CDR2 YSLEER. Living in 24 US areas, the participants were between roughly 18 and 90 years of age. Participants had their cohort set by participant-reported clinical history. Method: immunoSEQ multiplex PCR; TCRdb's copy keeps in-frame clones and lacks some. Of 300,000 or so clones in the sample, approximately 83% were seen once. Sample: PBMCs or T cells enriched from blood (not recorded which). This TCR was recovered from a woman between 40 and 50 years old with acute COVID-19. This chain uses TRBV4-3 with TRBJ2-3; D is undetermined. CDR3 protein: CASSPEIRADTQYF. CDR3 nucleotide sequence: TGCGCCAGCAGCCCAGAAATTAGAGCAGATACGCAGTATTTT.